The clone carrying this T cell receptor beta chain was recorded many times. What it recognizes is unknown. This sample is part of a study of CD8 T cells in ankylosing spondylitis. Researchers built TCR beta libraries using quantitative 5'-RACE with molecular barcodes. TCRdb redid the calling of the 5' RACE reads with MiXCR, one entry per CDR3 protein. Altogether around 40,000 distinct CDR3 sequences are present, around 2.9% being singletons, with the ten largest covering under 6%. Study conclusions and caveats: Made up of under ten highly homologous variants, a TCR beta motif appeared characteristic of ankylosing spondylitis blood.

This CDR3 contains 16 residues. J was trimmed by 1 base and V by 3 bases; bases with no gene match: 6. Germline CDR1 SGDLS, CDR2 YYNGEE. Material for sequencing was blood, either unsorted or a sorted T cell fraction (not recorded which). The rearrangement links TRBV9 to TRBJ2-3; 9 bases are a match to TRBD2. The receptor was derived from a male donor with ankylosing spondylitis or in good health (not recorded which). The CDR3 nucleotides read TGTGCCAGCAGCGCCGGACTAGCGACCCGCACAGATACGCAGTATTTT. Its translation is CASSAGLATRTDTQYF.